This T cell receptor beta chain was found in a study of cytomegalovirus exposure and HLA in healthy donors. As for the study in general: A subsequent analysis stated that the 100 to 150 validation repertoires were run on the same platform as the roughly 620 first-cohort repertoires.

Libraries were prepared by immunoSEQ multiplex PCR; TCRdb keeps only in-frame clonotypes and omits some of them. The sample has hundreds of thousands of clones, around 86% seen once. Findings and limits, study-wide: Among the CMV-associated chains, a few were confirmed in vitro as specific for CMV antigens. According to reports, the classifier identified cytomegalovirus status with high specificity and sensitivity.

The donors were in the approximately 130-subject validation cohort; that cohort was separate from the 666-subject first cohort. The CDR3 contains 15 residues. The V segment lost 0 bases and the J segment 4 bases; nucleotides outside the gene matches: 6. CDR1 SQVTM and CDR2 ANQGSEA come from the germline V gene. As to this clone: Its antigen is unidentified.

The origin of this receptor is a woman aged 25 to 45 in good health and CMV-seropositive. The chain has TRBV29-1 and TRBJ2-7; 10 nucleotides line up with TRBD2. Material: PBMCs. CDR3 residues: CSVEDPETSGYEQYF. DNA for the CDR3: TGCAGCGTTGAAGATCCGGAGACTAGCGGGTACGAGCAGTACTTC.